This passage covers 24 T cell receptor beta chains from one sample sequenced in a study of tumor and adjacent non-tumor tissue in lung cancer. This sample's RNA came from whole unsorted tissue. Three rounds of nested PCR, following a modified ARM-PCR protocol, produced the TCRbeta library. TCRdb used MiXCR to reprocess the multiplex PCR reads, holding one entry per CDR3 protein. The data contain 200,000 or so distinct CDR3 sequences, 71% of them singletons. Sequenced input: lung tumor tissue. The source is a man aged 55 to 69 with non-small cell lung cancer.

As for this clonotype: One junction end disagrees with the germline gene, perhaps due to a read error. The V and J genes are TRBV6-1 and TRBJ2-3; perhaps TRBD1 as D (5 bases). This CDR3 contains 14 residues. Looked up from germline, CDR1 is MNHNS and CDR2 is SASEGT. The CDR3 region has the DNA TGTGCCGGCAGGACAAGCCCTAACACAGATACGCAGTATTTT. Residues: CAGRTSPNTDTQYF.

This clonotype was picked up many times. The CDR3 sequence is CSAIGDLNTEAFF. The CDR3 DNA reads TGCAGTGCCATCGGAGACCTGAACACTGAAGCTTTCTTT. The chain employs TRBV20-1 and TRBJ1-1; D is unclear. V lost 6 bases, J lost 0 bases, and 11 bases lay in between. The CDR3 runs 13 residues. Germline V gives CDR1 DFQATT, CDR2 SNEGSKA (reference sequence).

As for this clonotype: A read error may produce the germline difference seen at one junction end. This rearrangement joins TRBV5-5 to TRBJ1-1, with 8 positions matching TRBD1. Germline assignment: CDR1 SGHKS and CDR2 YYEKEE (reference sequence). The CDR3 covers 14 residues. Written as DNA, the CDR3 is TGTGCCAACAGCTTGGGACAGGCTGACAGTGAAGCTTTCTTT. The encoded protein is CANSLGQADSEAFF.

Note on this clonotype: One junction end disagrees with the germline gene, perhaps due to a read error. The V gene is TRBV12-3 or TRBV12-4, the J gene TRBJ2-1; tentatively, D is TRBD2 (6 bases). The CDR3 spans 14 residues. The CDR3 reads CACRPGIADNEQFF. Here the CDR3 DNA reads TGTGCCTGCAGGCCGGGAATAGCGGATAATGAGCAATTCTTC.

The rearrangement links TRBV6-1 to TRBJ2-7; 9 nucleotides line up with TRBD2. The DNA end lines up better with TRBJ2-1; the J call may be wrong. This CDR3 is built from 15 residues. Germline CDR1 reads MNHNS; CDR2 reads SASEGT. CDR3 bases: TGTGCCAGCAATCGGAACCTAGCGGGAAACTACGTGCAGTTCTTC. As protein: CASNRNLAGNYVQFF.

In the case of this clonotype: At one end, the junction sequence differs from germline, possibly due to a read error. V and J are TRBV24-1 and TRBJ2-2; D might be TRBD1 or TRBD2, each matching 5 bases. The CDR3 runs 14 residues. Germline V CDR1 and CDR2: KGHDR, SFDVKD. The CDR3 is CVTSLQGTTGELFF. CDR3 coding DNA: TGTGTCACCAGTTTACAAGGGACCACCGGGGAGCTGTTTTTT.

In its sample, this clonotype was seen many times. This chain connects TRBV5-5 to TRBJ2-5; 9 bases align to TRBD1. The CDR3 extends over 16 amino acids. Trimming cost V 3 bases and J 3 bases; bases outside gene matches: 9. Germline V gene lookup returns CDR1 SGHKS and CDR2 YYEKEE (reference sequence). This CDR3 reads CASSWEPGTGKETQYF. The CDR3 coding sequence is TGTGCCAGCAGCTGGGAACCCGGGACAGGGAAAGAGACCCAGTACTTC.

The V call is TRBV9, the J call TRBJ1-3; perhaps TRBD1 as D (5 bases). The germline V and J ends were trimmed by 0 bases and 4 bases, with 14 bases remaining between them. Germline V gene sequence: CDR1 SGDLS, CDR2 YYNGEE. The CDR3 sequence is 16 residues long. The CDR3 here is CASSVGWGYSGNTIYF. DNA of the CDR3: TGTGCCAGCAGCGTAGGTTGGGGGTATTCCGGAAACACCATATATTTT.

Concerning this clonotype: At one of its ends the junction is not consistent with the germline gene, which may arise from a read error. The CDR3 DNA is TGTGTCAGCAGTTATCAAGGTTCCTACGAGCAGTACTTC. It yields the protein CVSSYQGSYEQYF. The chain carries TRBV6-5 and TRBJ2-7; D uncertain. Looked up from germline, CDR1 is MNHEY and CDR2 is SVGAGI. The CDR3 extends over 13 amino acids.

About this clonotype itself: Likely a read error: the CDR3 ends without its conserved phenylalanine or tryptophan. The chain links TRBV13 to TRBJ1-1; 9 nucleotides match TRBD1. The CDR3 runs 14 residues. CDR1 is PRHDT and CDR2 is FYEKMQ in the germline V gene (reference sequence). The V segment lost 4 bases and the J segment 5 bases; nucleotides outside the gene matches: 5. The CDR3 DNA reads as TGTGCCAGCAGCTGGGGACAGGGAGGGACTGAAGCTTTCCTT. The encoded protein is CASSWGQGGTEAFL.

This clonotype appeared once. Given a much more abundant clone one base away, this may be a read error. This chain joins TRBV20-1 and TRBJ2-7; D perhaps matches TRBD1 (5 bases). CDR3 length equals 12 residues. Germline V gene data show CDR1 as DFQATT and CDR2 as SNEGSKA (reference sequence). DNA of the CDR3: TGCAGTGCTGACCTCCCAGGGTACGTGCAGTACTTC. This translates into CSADLPGYVQYF.

Regarding this clonotype: At one boundary the junction diverges from the germline segment, which might be a read error. This chain uses TRBV29-1 with TRBJ1-2, with TRBD1 matching over 7 bases. Per germline, CDR1 SQVTM and CDR2 ANQGSEA. CDR3 length: 13 amino acids. The CDR3 nucleotides read TGCAGCGCAAATTCCGGGACAGAGTATGGCTACACTTTC. Translation gives CSANSGTEYGYTF.

Regarding this clonotype: A read error is possible here, since a much larger clone lies one base away. This chain links TRBV11-3 with TRBJ1-1; D gene unclear. Trimming left V 7 bases short and J 6 bases short, with 15 bases between. Germline lookup yields CDR1 SGHNT and CDR2 YENEEA. There are 13 residues in the CDR3. CDR3 DNA sequence: TGTGCCAGCAACTCGGATGGGGAGGCTGAAGCTTTCTTT. As protein: CASNSDGEAEAFF. Full variable domain (rest looked up from reference TRBV11-3 and TRBJ1-1): EAGVVQSPRYKIIEKKQPVAFWCNPISGHNTLYWYLQNLGQGPELLIRYENEEAVDDSQLPKDRFSAERLKGVDSTLKIQPAELGDSAVYLCASNSDGEAEAFFGQGTRLTVV.

This clonotype has just a few counts. The gene calls are TRBV4-2 and TRBJ2-1, with 9 bases aligning to TRBD2. V lost 1 base to trimming and J lost 4 bases; unmatched junction nucleotides: 2. The CDR3 is 15 residues long. CDR1 and CDR2 from the germline V gene are LGHNA and YNFKEQ. CDR3 bases: TGTGCCAGCAGCCAAGTGAGCGGGGGGTACAATGAGCAGTTCTTC. Its protein is CASSQVSGGYNEQFF.

Points on this clonotype: Compared with germline, one end of the junction differs, possibly owing to a read error. The chain links TRBV6-6 to TRBJ1-1; D gene unclear. The CDR3 extends over 13 amino acids. Per the germline V gene, CDR1 is MNHNY and CDR2 is SVGAGI (reference sequence). The CDR3 reads CASWVQENTETFF. The CDR3 DNA follows: TGTGCCAGCTGGGTCCAGGAGAACACTGAAACTTTCTTT.

This clonotype was seen only once. This may be a read error, as it is one base from a much larger clone. The V and J genes are TRBV29-1 and TRBJ2-7; no definite D call. Germline CDR1 and CDR2: SQVTM and ANQGSEA. The ends were cut back, 5 bases at V and 2 bases at J, with 10 bases in the middle. The CDR3 extends over 12 amino acids. CDR3 sequence (DNA): TGCAGCGTTCACCAGGTAACCTACGAGCAGTACTTC. Encoded protein: CSVHQVTYEQYF.

Comments on this clonotype: A junction end diverges from the germline sequence, so it may reflect a read error. The V call is TRBV28, the J call TRBJ2-3; D unresolved. The CDR3 is 12 amino acids. Germline V lookup: CDR1 MDHEN, CDR2 SYDVKM. The CDR3 here is CDSDTSIDTQCF. CDR3 sequence (DNA): TGTGACAGCGACACCTCCATAGATACGCAGTGTTTT. Based on the CDR3 plus reference TRBV28 and TRBJ2-3, the full variable domain is DVKVTQSSRYLVKRTGEKVFLECVQDMDHENMFWYRQDPGLGLRLIYFSYDVKMKEKGDIPEGYSVSREKKERFSLILESASTNQTSMYLCDSDTSIDTQCFGPGTRLTVL.

The chain combines TRBV6-5 with TRBJ2-1, with D maybe TRBD2 (6 bases). Trimming took 8 bases from V and 7 from J, leaving 24 bases between them. From germline, CDR1 is MNHEY and CDR2 SVGAGI. This CDR3 spans 16 amino acids. The CDR3 DNA sequence: TGTGCCAGCGCCGATAGCTGGAGGGGAATTAAGAATGAGCAGTTCTTC. Protein sequence: CASADSWRGIKNEQFF.

Details on this clonotype: Germline and junction disagree at one end, which may indicate a read error. The chain joins TRBV11-2 to TRBJ2-1; D uncertain. Germline V gene sequence: CDR1 SGHAT, CDR2 FQNNGV. The CDR3 contains 13 residues. For the CDR3, the DNA is TGTCCCAGCAGCTCTGCATTCTACAATGAGCACTTCTTC. Translated: CPSSSAFYNEHFF.

This clonotype was counted between two and nine times. The germline gene is not matched at one end of the junction; a read error may be the cause. The chain has TRBV7-9 and TRBJ2-3, with D perhaps TRBD1 or TRBD2 (5 bases each). The germline V gene encodes CDR1 SEHNR and CDR2 FQNEAQ (reference sequence). The CDR3 extends over 12 amino acids. CDR3 residues: CVSSRGPDMQYF. The CDR3 nucleotides are TGTGTCAGCAGTCGGGGCCCCGATATGCAGTATTTT.

The rearrangement links TRBV5-4 to TRBJ2-3, with 12 bases identical to TRBD2. Unmatched junction bases numbered 13, after V lost 5 bases and J lost 6 bases. Germline-derived CDR1 and CDR2 are SGHNT and YYREEE (reference sequence). This CDR3 has 17 amino acids. In nucleotides, the CDR3 is TGTGCCAGCAGTATGGACGGACTAGCGGGGTTTATTGATACGCAGTATTTT. Encoded protein: CASSMDGLAGFIDTQYF.

CDR3 protein: CSASEGHSLYRYTF. Here the CDR3 DNA reads TGCAGTGCTTCGGAGGGTCATTCTTTATATCGCTACACCTTC. V is TRBV20-1 and J is TRBJ1-2; unclear D gene. The CDR3 sequence is 14 residues long. The V gene's germline CDR1 is DFQATT and CDR2 SNEGSKA (reference sequence). Trimming took off 5 bases at V and 9 bases at J, with 22 bases between the two ends.

With regard to this clonotype: A much larger clone differs by one base, so this may be a read error. The rearrangement joins TRBV6-1 to TRBJ1-2; 8 bases map to TRBD1. V lost 6 bases to trimming and J lost 3 bases; unmatched junction nucleotides: 6. The CDR3 runs 14 residues. Germline CDR1 is MNHNS and CDR2 is SASEGT. DNA for the CDR3: TGTGCCAGCAGCAAGACAGGGGACGACTATGGCTACACCTTC. This gives the protein CASSKTGDDYGYTF.

With regard to this clonotype: A read error may account for a junction end that differs from germline. The genes are TRBV11-1 and TRBJ2-7; D perhaps matches TRBD2 (5 bases). This CDR3 has 16 residues. Germline CDR1 SGHAT, CDR2 FQDESV (reference sequence). The CDR3 reads CAINLAIRDKSYEEYF. The CDR3 region has the DNA TGTGCCATCAACTTAGCGATTCGTGACAAATCCTACGAGGAGTACTTC.